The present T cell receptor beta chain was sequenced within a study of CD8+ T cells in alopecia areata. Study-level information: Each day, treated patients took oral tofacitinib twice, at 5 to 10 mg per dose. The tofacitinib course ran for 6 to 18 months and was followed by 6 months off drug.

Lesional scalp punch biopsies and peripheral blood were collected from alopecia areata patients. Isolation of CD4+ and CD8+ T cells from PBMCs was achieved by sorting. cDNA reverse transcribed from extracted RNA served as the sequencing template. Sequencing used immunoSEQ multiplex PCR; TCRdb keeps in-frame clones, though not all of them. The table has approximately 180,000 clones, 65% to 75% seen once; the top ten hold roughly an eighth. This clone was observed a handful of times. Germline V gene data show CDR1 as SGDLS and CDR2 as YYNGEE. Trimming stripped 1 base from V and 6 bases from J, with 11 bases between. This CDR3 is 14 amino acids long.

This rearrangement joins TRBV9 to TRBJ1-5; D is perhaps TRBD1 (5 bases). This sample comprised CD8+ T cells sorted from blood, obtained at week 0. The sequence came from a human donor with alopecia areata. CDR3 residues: CASSVSWGGQPQHF. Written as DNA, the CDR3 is TGTGCCAGCAGCGTAAGCTGGGGCGGTCAGCCCCAGCATTTT. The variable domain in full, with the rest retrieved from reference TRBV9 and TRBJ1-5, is DSGVTQTPKHLITATGQRVTLRCSPRSGDLSVYWYQQSLDQGLQFLIQYYNGEERAKGNILERFSAQQFPDLHSELNLSSLELGDSALYFCASSVSWGGQPQHFGDGTRLSIL.